This T cell receptor beta chain was captured by sequencing in a study of CD8 T cells in Susac syndrome. Overall study: Clinically active disease was present in six of the sequenced Susac syndrome patients. Roughly eight of these patients were in remission. The Susac syndrome patients were therapy-naive, on corticosteroids, or on intravenous immunoglobulin alone at blood draw. Findings and caveats of the study: Within Susac syndrome CD4+ T cell repertoires, clonal expansion was not evident.

This CDR3 region has 16 residues. Germline-derived CDR1 and CDR2 are LNHNV and YYDKDF (reference sequence). Trimming took off 1 base at V and 0 bases at J, with 12 bases between the two ends. Comments on this clonotype: Its antigen is not known.

Reverse transcription of roughly 0.5 to 1 ug RNA was performed with random hexamers. Coverage of TCR beta CDR3 amplification by immunoSEQ multiplex PCR extended to 54 Vbeta and 13 Jbeta. TCRdb independently ran MiXCR on the immunoSEQ multiplex PCR reads; one entry per CDR3 protein. The sample records around 110,000 distinct CDR3 sequences, over 95% being singletons. The chain links TRBV15 to TRBJ1-1; no clear D gene. Sequencing was done on a sample of CD4+ T cells from PBMCs. The clonotype originates from a human donor with Susac syndrome. Here the CDR3 DNA reads TGTGCCACCAGCAGAGGCGGACTCCCCCTGAACACTGAAGCTTTCTTT. Its protein is CATSRGGLPLNTEAFF.